This entry describes one TCR beta chain. Clones were sequenced by immunoSEQ multiplex PCR, and TCRdb holds only the in-frame ones, with some missing. The repertoire holds roughly 30,000 clones, with 72% as singletons. The V gene lost 3 bases and the J gene lost 6 bases, with 10 bases spanning the gap. This CDR3 is 13 amino acids long. CDR1 is SGHVS and CDR2 is FNYEAQ in the germline V gene. The data belong to a study of STAT5B mutations in CD4+ large granular lymphocyte leukemia. About the study: Among healthy controls, a particular HLA allele went with more CDR3 'QG' motifs.

The sample taken for sequencing was CD4+ T cells from blood buffy coats. The sequence was obtained from a human donor in good health. This rearrangement joins TRBV7-6 to TRBJ2-3, with TRBD1 as a possible D gene (6 bases). The CDR3 DNA reads TGTGCCAGCAGCTTTGGGGGCAGGGATACGCAGTATTTT. This codes for CASSFGGRDTQYF.